The 24 T cell receptor beta chains presented below share a single source sample, sequenced in a study of control samples from healthy donors and cancer patients. The method was immunoSEQ multiplex PCR; TCRdb's version includes in-frame clones alone and lacks a portion of them. The sample carries 60,000 to 75,000 clones, roughly 89% recorded once. The specimen was PBMCs. Every receptor here comes from a man in his fifties or sixties with colorectal cancer.

This clone was detected only once. The chain combines TRBV5-1 with TRBJ1-5; no clear D gene. The CDR3 has 15 residues. Per the germline V gene, CDR1 is SGHRS and CDR2 is YFSETQ. V gave up 0 bases and J gave up 0 bases, with 7 bases separating them. The CDR3 DNA follows: TGCGCCAGCAGCTTGGGGCAGAGTAGCAATCAGCCCCAGCATTTT. Its translation is CASSLGQSSNQPQHF.

The V call is TRBV30, the J call TRBJ2-7; D remains unclear. The CDR3 is 13 amino acids. Germline CDR1 is GTSNPN and CDR2 is SVGIG (reference sequence). Trimming pared 0 bases from V and 6 bases from J, leaving 12 bases between. CDR3 loop: CAWSVGEVTEQYF. CDR3 coding DNA: TGTGCCTGGAGTGTAGGTGAGGTCACCGAGCAGTACTTC.

The rearrangement links TRBV30 to TRBJ1-5, with D perhaps matching TRBD1 (5 bases). V shed 2 bases and J shed 2 bases, with 10 bases lying between them. From germline, CDR1 is GTSNPN and CDR2 SVGIG (reference sequence). This CDR3 is built from 14 residues. CDR3 DNA: TGTGCCTGGAGTCATGGGGGTGGCAATCAGCCCCAGCATTTT. It translates to CAWSHGGGNQPQHF.

The chain combines TRBV11-2 with TRBJ2-2, with 10 bases fitting TRBD1. Looked up from germline, CDR1 is SGHAT and CDR2 is FQNNGV. The junction had 2 bases not matched to a gene; V was cut back by 8 bases and J by 2 bases. The CDR3 is made up of 14 amino acids. The CDR3 reads CASGDRGNTGELFF. CDR3 coding DNA: TGTGCCAGCGGGGACAGGGGAAACACCGGGGAGCTGTTTTTT.

This clone was observed a single time. The J gene is TRBJ2-7, the V gene TRBV6-2 or TRBV6-3, with 10 positions matching TRBD2. Trimming cost V 5 bases and J 2 bases; bases outside gene matches: 3. This CDR3 has 14 residues. The germline V gene encodes CDR1 MNHEY and CDR2 SVGEGT. The CDR3 is CASSLAGAPYEQYF. The CDR3 DNA follows: TGTGCCAGCAGTCTAGCGGGGGCCCCCTACGAGCAGTACTTC.

This chain connects TRBV2 to TRBJ2-3, with 9 bases identical to TRBD1. The CDR3 loop spans 16 amino acids. The J segment lost 2 bases and the V segment lost 6 bases, leaving 9 bases of the junction unmatched. Germline lookup yields CDR1 SNHLY and CDR2 FYNNEI. The CDR3 bases are TGTGCCAGCAGAGCCCGGACAGGGGAAACCACAGATACGCAGTATTTT. Amino acid sequence: CASRARTGETTDTQYF.

In this sample, this clone turned up once. The CDR3, as DNA: TGTGCCAGCAGTAAAGGGGTATCGGCTAATGAAAAACTGTTTTTT. It translates to CASSKGVSANEKLFF. The chain joins TRBV25-1 to TRBJ1-4; possible D gene TRBD1, 5 bases. V lost 5 bases and J 3 bases, leaving 13 bases between the germline ends. The CDR3 is 15 amino acids. The germline V gene encodes CDR1 MGHDK and CDR2 SYGVNS.

The chain is built from TRBV5-1 and TRBJ2-5; 13 bases map to TRBD2. The CDR3 consists of 15 residues. Germline lookup yields CDR1 SGHRS and CDR2 YFSETQ. V trimming: 4 bases; J trimming: 5 bases; junction bases outside the gene matches: 5. The CDR3 nucleotides are TGCGCCAGCAGCACGACTAGCGGGGGGCAGGAGACCCAGTACTTC. It encodes CASSTTSGGQETQYF.

The chain uses TRBV6-1 and TRBJ1-4; D is ambiguous. Trimming stripped 3 bases from V and 0 bases from J, with 11 bases between. This CDR3 is 16 amino acids long. From germline, CDR1 is MNHNS and CDR2 SASEGT. The CDR3 here is CASSEQIRPTNEKLFF. The CDR3 bases are TGTGCCAGCAGTGAGCAGATACGACCAACTAATGAAAAACTGTTTTTT.

To note about this clone: Other DNA sequences of this sample code for an identical CDR3. The chain recombines TRBV7-2 with TRBJ1-4, with 8 bases that match TRBD1. CDR3 length: 13 amino acids. Germline-derived CDR1 and CDR2 are SGHTA and FQGNSA. V was clipped by 5 bases and J by 8 bases; unmatched bases: 4. The CDR3 bases are TGTGCCAGCAGCAGGGACAGGAACGAAAAACTGTTTTTT. As protein: CASSRDRNEKLFF.

The rearrangement joins TRBV6-2 or TRBV6-3 to TRBJ1-6, with D unclear. Trimming shortened V by 0 bases and J by 7 bases, and 10 bases separated the two germline ends. The CDR3 has 15 residues. Germline V lookup: CDR1 MNHEY, CDR2 SVGEGT. Written as DNA, the CDR3 is TGTGCCAGCAGTTACTCTGGGCAAGGGAATTCACCCCTCCACTTT. This sequence encodes CASSYSGQGNSPLHF.

The chain has TRBV28 and TRBJ2-5; 7 bases agree with TRBD2. V dropped 5 bases and J dropped 5; count of bases not matched to a gene: 14. Germline lookup yields CDR1 MDHEN and CDR2 SYDVKM. The CDR3 runs 16 residues. The CDR3 protein is CASSTFSVGLGETQYF. In DNA form, the CDR3 reads TGTGCCAGCAGTACATTCAGTGTTGGACTAGGGGAGACCCAGTACTTC.

This rearrangement joins TRBV4-1 to TRBJ2-7; 8 nucleotides align to TRBD1. CDR3 length equals 13 residues. V lost 4 bases to trimming and J lost 6 bases; unmatched junction nucleotides: 5. Germline V gene sequence: CDR1 MGHRA, CDR2 YSYEKL. CDR3 region: CASSLRTGREQYF. Written as DNA, the CDR3 is TGCGCCAGCAGCCTTCGGACAGGGCGCGAGCAGTACTTC.

This chain connects TRBV18 to TRBJ1-4, with D tentatively TRBD1 (5 bases). Germline V gives CDR1 KGHSH, CDR2 LQKENI. The CDR3 totals 15 residues. V lost 0 bases and J lost 7, with 12 bases in between. The CDR3 loop is CASSPPAGQGEKLFF. The CDR3 DNA sequence: TGTGCCAGCTCACCACCAGCGGGCCAGGGTGAAAAACTGTTTTTT.

The chain couples TRBV9 to TRBJ1-2; D unclear. V was pared by 0 bases and J by 1 base, with 10 bases between. The length of the CDR3 is 15 residues. Per germline, CDR1 SGDLS and CDR2 YYNGEE. This CDR3 reads CASSVADKINYGYTF. The CDR3 DNA is TGTGCCAGCAGCGTAGCTGACAAGATTAACTATGGCTACACCTTC.

CDR3 sequence reads: CASSKTGVLINEQFF. As DNA, the CDR3 is TGTGCCAGCAGCAAAACAGGGGTGTTGATTAATGAGCAGTTCTTC. This chain joins TRBV11-2 and TRBJ2-1; 7 nucleotides line up with TRBD1. The CDR3 is 15 amino acids. Germline assignment: CDR1 SGHAT and CDR2 FQNNGV. With 5 bases clipped from V and 7 bases from J, the junction kept 11 bases outside the gene matches.

The genes are TRBV19 and TRBJ2-1; D perhaps matches TRBD2 (6 bases). Trimming stripped 4 bases from V and 1 base from J, with 11 bases between. The CDR3 is made up of 15 amino acids. Germline lookup yields CDR1 LNHDA and CDR2 SQIVND (reference sequence). CDR3 region: CASSTEAGSYNEQFF. DNA for the CDR3: TGTGCCAGTAGTACGGAGGCGGGGTCCTACAATGAGCAGTTCTTC. The full variable domain, its missing parts supplied by reference TRBV19 and TRBJ2-1, is DGGITQSPKYLFRKEGQNVTLSCEQNLNHDAMYWYRQDPGQGLRLIYYSQIVNDFQKGDIAEGYSVSREKKESFPLTVTSAQKNPTAFYLCASSTEAGSYNEQFFGPGTRLTVL.

This clone was seen only once. V and J are TRBV4-1 and TRBJ2-7, with D perhaps matching TRBD2 (5 bases). The CDR3 spans 13 residues. The V and J ends lost 0 bases and 5 bases respectively, with 8 bases between them. Per the germline V gene, CDR1 is MGHRA and CDR2 is YSYEKL. CDR3: CASSQDVGDEQYF. The CDR3 coding sequence is TGCGCCAGCAGCCAAGATGTCGGGGACGAGCAGTACTTC.

The chain uses TRBV7-9 and TRBJ2-2; the match to TRBD1 covers 10 bases. Germline CDR1 SEHNR, CDR2 FQNEAQ (reference sequence). The J segment lost 5 bases and the V segment lost 3 bases, leaving 3 bases of the junction unmatched. The length of the CDR3 is 15 residues. In nucleotides, the CDR3 is TGTGCCAGCAGCTTCGGGGACAGGGGAACCGGGGAGCTGTTTTTT. Translated: CASSFGDRGTGELFF.

This clone was counted a single time. The CDR3 here is CASSYGTYEQYF. Written as DNA, the CDR3 is TGTGCCAGCAGTTACGGGACCTACGAGCAGTACTTC. This chain joins TRBV2 and TRBJ2-7; TRBD2 might be the D (5 bases). Germline V gives CDR1 SNHLY, CDR2 FYNNEI. The length of the CDR3 is 12 residues. Deletions cut 5 bases from V and 2 bases from J, with 7 bases between. Variable domain in full (rest from reference TRBV2 and TRBJ2-7): EPEVTQTPSHQVTQMGQEVILRCVPISNHLYFYWYRQILGQKVEFLVSFYNNEISEKSEIFDDQFSVERPDGSNFTLKIRSTKLEDSAMYFCASSYGTYEQYFGPGTRLTVT.

The chain is built from TRBV5-4 and TRBJ2-3, with 8 bases matching TRBD2. This CDR3 comprises 15 residues. V gave up 5 bases and J gave up 1 base; unmatched junction bases: 6. Germline CDR1 is SGHNT and CDR2 is YYREEE (reference sequence). The CDR3 is CASSGAGARTDTQYF. The CDR3 DNA sequence: TGTGCCAGCAGTGGAGCGGGGGCCCGCACAGATACGCAGTATTTT.

The V and J genes are TRBV10-1 and TRBJ2-3; TRBD2 agrees at 11 bases. Germline CDR1 and CDR2: WNHNN and SYGVQD (reference sequence). The CDR3 has 17 amino acids. The trim removed 0 bases at V and 2 bases at J, leaving 4 bases unmatched. The CDR3 DNA reads as TGCGCCAGCAGTGAGTCTACTAGCGGGGGCCTCACAGATACGCAGTATTTT. This translates into CASSESTSGGLTDTQYF.

This chain connects TRBV7-9 to TRBJ2-1, with a weak D call TRBD1 (6 bases). Between the trimmed V and J ends, which lost 2 bases and 8 bases, there was a span of 13 bases. This CDR3 has 14 amino acids. Germline values: CDR1 SEHNR, CDR2 FQNEAQ (reference sequence). This CDR3 reads CASSLTGSAYEQFF. In nucleotides, the CDR3 is TGTGCCAGCAGCTTAACAGGGTCGGCCTATGAGCAGTTCTTC. Using reference TRBV7-9 and TRBJ2-1 for the parts outside the CDR3, the full variable domain is DTGVSQNPRHKITKRGQNVTFRCDPISEHNRLYWYRQTLGQGPEFLTYFQNEAQLEKSRLLSDRFSAERPKGSFSTLEIQRTEQGDSAMYLCASSLTGSAYEQFFGPGTRLTVL.

This clone was seen a single time. As DNA, the CDR3 is TGCAGTGCTAGTAAAGGCGGCTCTGGAAACACCATATATTTT. This translates into CSASKGGSGNTIYF. The chain has TRBV20-1 and TRBJ1-3; D is unresolved. V was pared by 3 bases and J by 0 bases, with 9 bases between. There are 14 residues in the CDR3. CDR1 is DFQATT, CDR2 SNEGSKA, per germline (reference sequence).